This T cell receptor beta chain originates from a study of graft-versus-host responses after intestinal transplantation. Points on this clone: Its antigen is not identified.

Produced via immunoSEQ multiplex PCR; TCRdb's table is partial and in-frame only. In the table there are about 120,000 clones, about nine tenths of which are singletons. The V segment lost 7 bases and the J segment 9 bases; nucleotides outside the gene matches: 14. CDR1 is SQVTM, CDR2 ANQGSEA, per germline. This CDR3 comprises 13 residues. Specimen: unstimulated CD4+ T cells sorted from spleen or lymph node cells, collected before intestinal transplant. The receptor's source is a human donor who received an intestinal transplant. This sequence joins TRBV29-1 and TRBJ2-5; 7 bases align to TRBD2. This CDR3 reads CSACGRMREAQYF. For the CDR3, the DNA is TGCAGCGCGTGCGGGAGAATGAGAGAAGCCCAGTACTTC.